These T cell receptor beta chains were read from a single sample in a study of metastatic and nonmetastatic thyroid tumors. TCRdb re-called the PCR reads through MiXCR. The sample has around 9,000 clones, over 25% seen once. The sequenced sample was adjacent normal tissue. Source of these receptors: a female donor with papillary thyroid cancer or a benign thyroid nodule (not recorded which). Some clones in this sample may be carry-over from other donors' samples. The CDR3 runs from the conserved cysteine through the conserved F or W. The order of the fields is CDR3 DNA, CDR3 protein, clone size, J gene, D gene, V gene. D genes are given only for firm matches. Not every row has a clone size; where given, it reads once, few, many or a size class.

TGCGCCAGCAGCTTGGGGACTAGCGGGAGTGAGCAGTTCTTC,CASSLGTSGSEQFF,-,TRBJ2-1,TRBD2,TRBV5-1
TGTGCCAGCAGCCCAGCCCCCTACGAGCAGTACTTC,CASSPAPYEQYF,few,TRBJ2-7,-,TRBV7-9
TGTGCCAGCAGTAAGGCAGGCCACGAGCCGTACTTC,CASSKAGHEPYF,-,TRBJ2-7,-,TRBV2
TGTGCCAGCAGCGCGGGACTAGCGGGGAAGGATTTCTACGAGCAGTACTTC,CASSAGLAGKDFYEQYF,-,TRBJ2-7,TRBD2,TRBV11-2
TGTGCCAGCAGTTTACAACGGGCAGGGGACACAGATACGCAGTATTTT,CASSLQRAGDTDTQYF,few,TRBJ2-3,-,TRBV28
TGTGCCACCAGTGACCCATCAGAAGCAGATACGCAGTATTTT,CATSDPSEADTQYF,few,TRBJ2-3,-,TRBV24-1
TGTGCCTGGAGTGGTTTTAGCACTGAAGCTTTCTTT,CAWSGFSTEAFF,medium-sized,TRBJ1-1,-,TRBV30
TGTGCCAGCAGAAGGGACGGCTCCTACGAGCAGTACTTC,CASRRDGSYEQYF,medium-sized,TRBJ2-7,-,TRBV27
TGCGCCAGCTCTGGACTCCTCTCTGTGGCCAACGTCCTGACTTTC,CASSGLLSVANVLTF,-,TRBJ2-6,-,TRBV5-1
TGTGCCAGCAGTTTAACAGCGGGAGGAATATACACCGGGGAGCTGTTTTTT,CASSLTAGGIYTGELFF,-,TRBJ2-2,TRBD2,TRBV28
TGCAGTGCACGGGACTTCAACTCCTACAATGAGCAGTTCTTC,CSARDFNSYNEQFF,few,TRBJ2-1,-,TRBV20-1
TGCGCCAGCAGCTTGGGACTAGCGGATCACGCAGATACGCAGTATTTT,CASSLGLADHADTQYF,medium-sized,TRBJ2-3,TRBD2,TRBV5-1
TGTGCCAGCAGCTTGCCCAGGACGTACCAAGAGACCCAGTACTTC,CASSLPRTYQETQYF,-,TRBJ2-5,-,TRBV5-5
TGTGCCAGCAGCTTTGGGACGCTTTCTGGAAACACCATATATTTT,CASSFGTLSGNTIYF,-,TRBJ1-3,-,TRBV11-2
TGCGCCAGCATCTTGTCTACGGGACAGGGACACGAGCAGTACTTC,CASILSTGQGHEQYF,few,TRBJ2-7,TRBD1,TRBV5-1
TGTGCCAGCACTCGAGGGGACCTAGCGGGATCGTACAATGAGCAGTTCTTC,CASTRGDLAGSYNEQFF,-,TRBJ2-1,TRBD2,TRBV28
TGCGCCAGCAGGGACGGTATTGGGGATGGCTACACCTTC,CASRDGIGDGYTF,medium-sized,TRBJ1-2,-,TRBV5-1
TGTGCCAGCAGCCCTAATTCCGGGGGGAACAATGAGCAGTTCTTC,CASSPNSGGNNEQFF,many,TRBJ2-1,TRBD2,TRBV5-6
TGTGCCAGCAGTCGAAGCGGGAGGATAGGGGAGACCCAGTACTTC,CASSRSGRIGETQYF,-,TRBJ2-5,TRBD2,TRBV3-1
TGTGCCAGCAGTGCTACTAGCGGGGGAGATACGCAGTATTTT,CASSATSGGDTQYF,-,TRBJ2-3,TRBD2,TRBV2
TGTGCCACCAGTGCGGCTAGCGGGAGAACAGATACGCAGTATTTT,CATSAASGRTDTQYF,-,TRBJ2-3,TRBD2,TRBV6-4
TGTGCCAGCAGCGTATCCGGAATTCACTACAATGAGCAGTTCTTC,CASSVSGIHYNEQFF,many,TRBJ2-1,-,TRBV9
TGTGCCAGCAGTTTTACAGCATTCTCTGGAAACACCATATATTTT,CASSFTAFSGNTIYF,few,TRBJ1-3,-,TRBV6-9
TGCAGTGCTAGTGAGGGATCCAGCGCCTACGAGCAGTACTTC,CSASEGSSAYEQYF,few,TRBJ2-7,-,TRBV20-1
TGTGCCACGCAATTACGAGGATCGGACAGGGGGCCAATGTCGCAGTTCTTC,CATQLRGSDRGPMSQFF,medium-sized,TRBJ2-1,TRBD1,TRBV6-6
TGTGCCAGCAGTTCCTTTAGGGGGCGCTCGAACACTGAAGCTTTCTTT,CASSSFRGRSNTEAFF,medium-sized,TRBJ1-1,TRBD1,TRBV28
TGTGCCAGCAGACCCCAGGGTGGCACAGATACGCAGTATTTT,CASRPQGGTDTQYF,medium-sized,TRBJ2-3,-,TRBV6-4
TGTGCCAGCAGTGCGGGGTCTGGGACAGGGGGCACTGAAGCTTTCTTT,CASSAGSGTGGTEAFF,-,TRBJ1-1,TRBD1,TRBV27
TGCAGTGCTATCGCCCAGTACTCAGGGGGCAGTAATTCACCCCTCCACTTT,CSAIAQYSGGSNSPLHF,medium-sized,TRBJ1-6,TRBD1,TRBV20-1
TGTGCCAACAGCGTATTAGCGGGAAGCACAGATACGCAGTATTTT,CANSVLAGSTDTQYF,-,TRBJ2-3,TRBD2,TRBV9
TGCAGTGCTAGCTATAGCGCCCTCGATGAGCAGTTCTTC,CSASYSALDEQFF,-,TRBJ2-1,-,TRBV20-1
TGTGCCAGCAGCTTAGGAAGGGGGGGGAGCTCCTACAATGAGCAGTTCTTC,CASSLGRGGSSYNEQFF,many,TRBJ2-1,-,TRBV11-2
TGCGCCAGCAGCACCGGGACGGCTTCACTCGAGCAGTACTTC,CASSTGTASLEQYF,medium-sized,TRBJ2-7,-,TRBV10-2
TGTGCCAGCAGTGAAGATTACGCAGGGACTGAAGCTTTCTTT,CASSEDYAGTEAFF,medium-sized,TRBJ1-1,-,TRBV6-1
TGCAGTGCACACTCTAACAGGCAGATTGGCGAGCAGTACTTC,CSAHSNRQIGEQYF,-,TRBJ2-7,-,TRBV20-1